This T cell receptor beta chain was identified in a study of blood T cell repertoires in COVID-19. Some clones are missing from TCRdb's copy, which holds only in-frame ones; the method was immunoSEQ multiplex PCR. The repertoire has over 90,000 clones, roughly nine tenths of them found once; the top ten carry roughly 3.6%. In germline, CDR1 is WSHSY, CDR2 SAAADI. The length of the CDR3 is 14 residues. V shed 8 bases, J shed 0 bases, and the junction held 5 bases outside the gene matches. The gene calls are TRBV10-2 and TRBJ1-1; TRBD1 aligns across 8 bases. The sequenced material came from peripheral blood. This receptor was identified in a woman aged 55-70 years with acute or convalescent COVID-19. CDR3 in amino acids: CASGRTGMNTEAFF. The CDR3, as DNA: TGCGCCAGCGGGAGGACAGGGATGAACACTGAAGCTTTCTTT.